Listed here are 2 T cell receptor beta chains from one sample, sequenced in a study of blood T cells in healthy people across ages. Through a sample-barcoded 5' primer and a J-beta primer mix, a second PCR was run for roughly 6 to 12 cycles. TCRdb redid the calling of the 5' RACE reads with MiXCR, one entry per CDR3 protein. The table has about 1.6 million distinct CDR3 sequences, about 35% seen once. Specimen: blood. All receptors come from a woman in her twenties or thirties in good health.

As to this clonotype: A read error is possible here, since a much larger clone lies one base away. The chain employs TRBV7-2 and TRBJ2-3, with D unclear. V lost 2 bases and J 10 bases, leaving 16 bases between the germline ends. Germline V gene data show CDR1 as SGHTA and CDR2 as FQGNSA. This CDR3 is built from 14 residues. The DNA of the CDR3 is TGTGCCAGCAGCTTAACTCCCATTAAGCCGGCGCAGTATTTT. Translation gives CASSLTPIKPAQYF.

V gene TRBV7-8 combines with J gene TRBJ2-7; a possible D gene is TRBD2 (6 bases). This CDR3 is 16 amino acids long. Germline V CDR1 and CDR2: SGHVS, FQNEAQ. Trimming took 5 bases from V and 4 from J, leaving 21 bases between them. The CDR3 coding sequence is TGTGCCAGCAGCCATGGCGAGAGGGCGGGGCAATACGAGCAGTACTTC. Translation: CASSHGERAGQYEQYF.